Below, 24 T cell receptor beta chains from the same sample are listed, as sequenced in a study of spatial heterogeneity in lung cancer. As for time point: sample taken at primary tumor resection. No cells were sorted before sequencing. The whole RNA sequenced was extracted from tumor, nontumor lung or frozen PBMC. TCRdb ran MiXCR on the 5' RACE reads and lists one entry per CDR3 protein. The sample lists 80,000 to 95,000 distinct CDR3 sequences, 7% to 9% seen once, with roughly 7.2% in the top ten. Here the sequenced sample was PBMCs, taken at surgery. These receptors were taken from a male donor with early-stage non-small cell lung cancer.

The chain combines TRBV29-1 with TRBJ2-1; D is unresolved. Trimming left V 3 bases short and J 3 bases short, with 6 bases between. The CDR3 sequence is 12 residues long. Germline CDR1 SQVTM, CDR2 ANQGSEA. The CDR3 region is CSVDLDYNEQFF. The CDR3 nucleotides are TGCAGCGTTGATCTGGACTACAATGAGCAGTTCTTC.

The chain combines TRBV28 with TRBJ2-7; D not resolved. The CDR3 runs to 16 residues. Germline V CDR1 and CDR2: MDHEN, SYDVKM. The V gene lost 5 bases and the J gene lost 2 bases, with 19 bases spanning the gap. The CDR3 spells CASSPPWDRRTYEQYF. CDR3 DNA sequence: TGTGCCAGCAGTCCGCCTTGGGATAGACGTACCTACGAGCAGTACTTC.

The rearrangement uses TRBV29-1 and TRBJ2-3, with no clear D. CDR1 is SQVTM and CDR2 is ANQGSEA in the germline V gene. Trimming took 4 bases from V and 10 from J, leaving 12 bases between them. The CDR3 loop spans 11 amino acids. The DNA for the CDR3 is TGCAGCGTTGGTCGACGTGGCTCGCAGTATTTT. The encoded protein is CSVGRRGSQYF.

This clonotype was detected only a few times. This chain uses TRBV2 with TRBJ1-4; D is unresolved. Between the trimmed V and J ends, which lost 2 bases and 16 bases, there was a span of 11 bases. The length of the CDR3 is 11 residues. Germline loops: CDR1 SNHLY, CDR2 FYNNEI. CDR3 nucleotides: TGTGCCAGCAGTGAAAACTCCGGGGAGTTTTTT. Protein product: CASSENSGEFF.

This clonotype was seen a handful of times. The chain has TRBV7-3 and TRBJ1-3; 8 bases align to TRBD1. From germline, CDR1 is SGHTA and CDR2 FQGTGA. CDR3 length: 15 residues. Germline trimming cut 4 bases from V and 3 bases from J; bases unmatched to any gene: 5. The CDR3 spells CASSSTGEVGNTIYF. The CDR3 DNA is TGTGCCAGCAGCTCGACAGGGGAGGTTGGAAACACCATATATTTT.

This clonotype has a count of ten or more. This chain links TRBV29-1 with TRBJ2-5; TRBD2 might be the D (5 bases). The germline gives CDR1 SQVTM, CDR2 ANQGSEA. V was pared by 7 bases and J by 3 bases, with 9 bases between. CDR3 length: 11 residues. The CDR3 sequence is CSGEREETQYF. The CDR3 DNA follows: TGCAGCGGTGAGAGGGAAGAGACCCAGTACTTC.

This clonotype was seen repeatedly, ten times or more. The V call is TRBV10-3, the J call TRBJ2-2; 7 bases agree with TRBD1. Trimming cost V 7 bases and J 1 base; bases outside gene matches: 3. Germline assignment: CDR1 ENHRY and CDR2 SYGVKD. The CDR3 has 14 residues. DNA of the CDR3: TGTGCCATCACTGGACAGGTGAACACCGGGGAGCTGTTTTTT. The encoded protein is CAITGQVNTGELFF.

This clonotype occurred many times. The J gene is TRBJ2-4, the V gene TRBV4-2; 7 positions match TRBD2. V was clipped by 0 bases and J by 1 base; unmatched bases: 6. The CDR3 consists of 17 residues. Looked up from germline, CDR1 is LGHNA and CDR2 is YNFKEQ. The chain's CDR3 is CASSQDLGGAAKNIQYF. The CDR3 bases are TGTGCCAGCAGCCAAGATCTGGGAGGGGCGGCCAAAAACATTCAGTACTTC.

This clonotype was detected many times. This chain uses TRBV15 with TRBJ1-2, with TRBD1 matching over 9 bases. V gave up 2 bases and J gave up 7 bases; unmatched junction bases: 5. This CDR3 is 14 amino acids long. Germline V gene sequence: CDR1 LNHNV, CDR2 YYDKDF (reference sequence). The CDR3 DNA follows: TGTGCCACCAGCAGAACAGGGGGCGTAGTTGGCTACACCTTC. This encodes CATSRTGGVVGYTF.

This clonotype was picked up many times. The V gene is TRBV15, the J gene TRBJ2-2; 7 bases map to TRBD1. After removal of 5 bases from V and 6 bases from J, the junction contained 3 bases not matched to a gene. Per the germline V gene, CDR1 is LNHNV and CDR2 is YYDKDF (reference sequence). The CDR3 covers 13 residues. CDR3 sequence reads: CATSPDRAGELFF. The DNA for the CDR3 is TGTGCCACCAGCCCCGACAGGGCCGGGGAGCTGTTTTTT.

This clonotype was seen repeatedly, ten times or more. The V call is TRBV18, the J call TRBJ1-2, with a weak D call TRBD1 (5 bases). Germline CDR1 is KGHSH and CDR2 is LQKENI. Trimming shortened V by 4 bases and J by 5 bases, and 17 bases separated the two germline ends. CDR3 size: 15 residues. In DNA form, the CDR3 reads TGTGCCAGCTCACTTTCCCGGGACCCACGATATGGCTACACCTTC. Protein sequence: CASSLSRDPRYGYTF.

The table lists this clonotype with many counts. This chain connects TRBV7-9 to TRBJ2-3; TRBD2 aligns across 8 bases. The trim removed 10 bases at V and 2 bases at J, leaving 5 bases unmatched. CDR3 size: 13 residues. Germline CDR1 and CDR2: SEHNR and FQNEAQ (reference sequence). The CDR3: CAIGLALTDTQYF. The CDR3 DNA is TGTGCCATAGGACTAGCCCTCACAGATACGCAGTATTTT.

CDR3 amino acids: CASNSLAGGREQYF. DNA of the CDR3: TGTGCCAGCAACTCACTAGCGGGAGGCCGCGAGCAGTACTTC. The chain couples TRBV6-2 or TRBV6-3 to TRBJ2-7; TRBD2 matches 12 bases. Germline CDR1 MNHEY, CDR2 SVGEGT. V lost 7 bases and J lost 6; bases outside the gene matches: 7. This CDR3 has 14 residues.

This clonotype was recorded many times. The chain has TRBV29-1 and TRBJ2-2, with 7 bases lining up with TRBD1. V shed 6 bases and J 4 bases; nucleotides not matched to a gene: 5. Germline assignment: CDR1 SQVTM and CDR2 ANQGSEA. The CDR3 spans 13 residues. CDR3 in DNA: TGCAGCGTCTCCGGGACAGCCACCGGGGAGCTGTTTTTT. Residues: CSVSGTATGELFF.

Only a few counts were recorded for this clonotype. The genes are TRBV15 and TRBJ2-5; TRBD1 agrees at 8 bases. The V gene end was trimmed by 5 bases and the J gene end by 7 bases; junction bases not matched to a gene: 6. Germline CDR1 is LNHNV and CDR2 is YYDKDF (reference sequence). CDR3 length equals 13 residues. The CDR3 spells CATSLDRGRTQYF. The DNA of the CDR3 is TGTGCCACCAGCCTAGACAGGGGACGGACCCAGTACTTC. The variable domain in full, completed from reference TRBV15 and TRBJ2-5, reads DAMVIQNPRYQVTQFGKPVTLSCSQTLNHNVMYWYQQKSSQAPKLLFHYYDKDFNNEADTPDNFQSRRPNTSFCFLDIRSPGLGDTAMYLCATSLDRGRTQYFGPGTRLLVL.

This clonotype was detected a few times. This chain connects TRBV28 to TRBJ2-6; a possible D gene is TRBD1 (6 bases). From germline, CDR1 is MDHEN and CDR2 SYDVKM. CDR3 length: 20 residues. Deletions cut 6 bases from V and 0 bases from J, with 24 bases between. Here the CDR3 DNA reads TGTGCCAGCAGCTCCCTCAGGGGAGCGTACCAAGCCTCTGGGGCCAACGTCCTGACTTTC. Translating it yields CASSSLRGAYQASGANVLTF.

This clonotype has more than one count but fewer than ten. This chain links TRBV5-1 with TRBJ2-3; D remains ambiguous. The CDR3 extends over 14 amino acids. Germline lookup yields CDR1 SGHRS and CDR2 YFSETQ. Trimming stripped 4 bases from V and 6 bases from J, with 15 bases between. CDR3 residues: CASSPQSHRDTQYF. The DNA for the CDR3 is TGCGCCAGCAGCCCACAGAGTCATCGGGATACGCAGTATTTT.

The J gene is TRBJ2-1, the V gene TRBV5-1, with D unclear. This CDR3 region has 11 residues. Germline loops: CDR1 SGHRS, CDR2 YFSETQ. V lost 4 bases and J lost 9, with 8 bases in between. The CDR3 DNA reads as TGCGCCAGCAGCAGGGCCTTTGAGCAGTTCTTC. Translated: CASSRAFEQFF.

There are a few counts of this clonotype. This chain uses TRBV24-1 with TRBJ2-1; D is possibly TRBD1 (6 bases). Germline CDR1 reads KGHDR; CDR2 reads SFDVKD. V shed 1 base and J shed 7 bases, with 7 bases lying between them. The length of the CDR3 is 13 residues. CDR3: CATSDFQGNEQFF. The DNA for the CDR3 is TGTGCCACCAGTGATTTTCAGGGGAATGAGCAGTTCTTC.

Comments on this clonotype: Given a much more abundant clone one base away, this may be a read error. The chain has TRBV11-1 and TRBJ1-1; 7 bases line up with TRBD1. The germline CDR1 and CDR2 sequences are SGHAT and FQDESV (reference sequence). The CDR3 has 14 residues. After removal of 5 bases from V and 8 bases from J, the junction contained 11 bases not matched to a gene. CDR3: CASSPSRTGGEAFF. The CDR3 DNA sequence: TGTGCCAGCAGCCCGTCGAGGACAGGAGGAGAAGCTTTCTTT.

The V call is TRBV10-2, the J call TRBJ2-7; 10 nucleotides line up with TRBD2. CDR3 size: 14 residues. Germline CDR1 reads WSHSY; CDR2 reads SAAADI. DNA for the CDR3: TGCGTCACCTTACCGGGGGCTAGCGGGGGAGAGCAGTACTTC. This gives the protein CVTLPGASGGEQYF.

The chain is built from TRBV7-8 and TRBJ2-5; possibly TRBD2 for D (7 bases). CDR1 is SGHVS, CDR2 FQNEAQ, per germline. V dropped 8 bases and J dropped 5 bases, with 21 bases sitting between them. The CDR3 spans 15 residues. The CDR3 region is CASFYRWGGQETQYF. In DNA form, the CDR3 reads TGTGCCAGCTTTTACAGGTGGGGGGGCCAGGAGACCCAGTACTTC.

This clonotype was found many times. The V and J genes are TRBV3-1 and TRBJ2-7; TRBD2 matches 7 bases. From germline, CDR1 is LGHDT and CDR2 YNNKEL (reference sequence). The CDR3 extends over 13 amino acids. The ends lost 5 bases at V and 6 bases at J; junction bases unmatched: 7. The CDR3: CASSFLGEGEQYF. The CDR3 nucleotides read TGTGCCAGCAGCTTCCTCGGGGAGGGCGAGCAGTACTTC.

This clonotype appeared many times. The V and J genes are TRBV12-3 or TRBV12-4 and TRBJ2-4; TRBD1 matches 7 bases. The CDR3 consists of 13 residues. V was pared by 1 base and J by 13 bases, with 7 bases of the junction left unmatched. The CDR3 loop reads CASSLGQGTRQYF. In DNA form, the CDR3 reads TGTGCCAGCAGTTTAGGACAGGGAACGCGCCAGTACTTC.